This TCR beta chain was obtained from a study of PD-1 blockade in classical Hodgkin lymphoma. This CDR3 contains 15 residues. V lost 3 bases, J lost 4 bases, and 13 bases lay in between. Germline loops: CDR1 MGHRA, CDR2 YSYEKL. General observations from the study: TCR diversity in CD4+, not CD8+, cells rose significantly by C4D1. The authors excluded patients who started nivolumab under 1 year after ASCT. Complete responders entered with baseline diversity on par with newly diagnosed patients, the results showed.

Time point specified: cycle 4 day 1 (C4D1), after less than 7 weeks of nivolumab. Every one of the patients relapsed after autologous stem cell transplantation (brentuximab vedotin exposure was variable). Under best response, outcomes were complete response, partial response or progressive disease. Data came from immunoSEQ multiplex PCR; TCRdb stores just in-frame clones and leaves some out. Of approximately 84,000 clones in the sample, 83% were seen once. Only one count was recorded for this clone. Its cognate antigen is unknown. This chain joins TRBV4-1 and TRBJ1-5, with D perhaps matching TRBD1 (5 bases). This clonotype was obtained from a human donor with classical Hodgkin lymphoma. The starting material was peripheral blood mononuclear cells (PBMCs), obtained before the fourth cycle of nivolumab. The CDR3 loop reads CASSQSGTLNQPQHF. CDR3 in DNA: TGCGCCAGCAGCCAGTCCGGGACCCTAAATCAGCCCCAGCATTTT.